This T cell receptor beta chain derives from a study of blood T cell repertoires in COVID-19. Turning to the study itself: Researchers got acute and convalescent COVID-19 samples from the United States, Italy and Spain.

Germline V gene data show CDR1 as MNHEY and CDR2 as SVGAGI. This CDR3 comprises 13 residues. Trimming removed 4 bases at V and 0 bases at J, with 6 bases between. Some clones are missing from TCRdb's copy, which holds only in-frame ones; the method was immunoSEQ multiplex PCR. The sample has about 220,000 clones, about 85% seen once. The sample consisted of peripheral blood. J is TRBJ1-1 and V is TRBV6-5; D not resolved. This receptor was identified in a young man with active or convalescent COVID-19. The CDR3, as DNA: TGTGCCAGCAGTTCTGCAGTGAACACTGAAGCTTTCTTT. Protein product: CASSSAVNTEAFF.